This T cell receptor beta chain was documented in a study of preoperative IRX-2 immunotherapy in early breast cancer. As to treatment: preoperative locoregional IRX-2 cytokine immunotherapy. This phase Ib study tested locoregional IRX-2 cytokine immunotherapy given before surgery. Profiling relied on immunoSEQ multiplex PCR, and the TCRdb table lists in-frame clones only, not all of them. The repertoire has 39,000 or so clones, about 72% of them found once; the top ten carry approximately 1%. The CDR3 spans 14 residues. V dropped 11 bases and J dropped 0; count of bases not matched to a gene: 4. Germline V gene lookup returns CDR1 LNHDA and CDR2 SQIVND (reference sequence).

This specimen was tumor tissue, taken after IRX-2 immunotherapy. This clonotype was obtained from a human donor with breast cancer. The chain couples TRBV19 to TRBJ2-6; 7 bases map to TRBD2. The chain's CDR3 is CASERDSGANVLTF. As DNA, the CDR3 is TGTGCCTCCGAGCGGGACTCTGGGGCCAACGTCCTGACTTTC. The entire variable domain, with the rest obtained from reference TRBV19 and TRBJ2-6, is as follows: DGGITQSPKYLFRKEGQNVTLSCEQNLNHDAMYWYRQDPGQGLRLIYYSQIVNDFQKGDIAEGYSVSREKKESFPLTVTSAQKNPTAFYLCASERDSGANVLTFGAGSRLTVL.